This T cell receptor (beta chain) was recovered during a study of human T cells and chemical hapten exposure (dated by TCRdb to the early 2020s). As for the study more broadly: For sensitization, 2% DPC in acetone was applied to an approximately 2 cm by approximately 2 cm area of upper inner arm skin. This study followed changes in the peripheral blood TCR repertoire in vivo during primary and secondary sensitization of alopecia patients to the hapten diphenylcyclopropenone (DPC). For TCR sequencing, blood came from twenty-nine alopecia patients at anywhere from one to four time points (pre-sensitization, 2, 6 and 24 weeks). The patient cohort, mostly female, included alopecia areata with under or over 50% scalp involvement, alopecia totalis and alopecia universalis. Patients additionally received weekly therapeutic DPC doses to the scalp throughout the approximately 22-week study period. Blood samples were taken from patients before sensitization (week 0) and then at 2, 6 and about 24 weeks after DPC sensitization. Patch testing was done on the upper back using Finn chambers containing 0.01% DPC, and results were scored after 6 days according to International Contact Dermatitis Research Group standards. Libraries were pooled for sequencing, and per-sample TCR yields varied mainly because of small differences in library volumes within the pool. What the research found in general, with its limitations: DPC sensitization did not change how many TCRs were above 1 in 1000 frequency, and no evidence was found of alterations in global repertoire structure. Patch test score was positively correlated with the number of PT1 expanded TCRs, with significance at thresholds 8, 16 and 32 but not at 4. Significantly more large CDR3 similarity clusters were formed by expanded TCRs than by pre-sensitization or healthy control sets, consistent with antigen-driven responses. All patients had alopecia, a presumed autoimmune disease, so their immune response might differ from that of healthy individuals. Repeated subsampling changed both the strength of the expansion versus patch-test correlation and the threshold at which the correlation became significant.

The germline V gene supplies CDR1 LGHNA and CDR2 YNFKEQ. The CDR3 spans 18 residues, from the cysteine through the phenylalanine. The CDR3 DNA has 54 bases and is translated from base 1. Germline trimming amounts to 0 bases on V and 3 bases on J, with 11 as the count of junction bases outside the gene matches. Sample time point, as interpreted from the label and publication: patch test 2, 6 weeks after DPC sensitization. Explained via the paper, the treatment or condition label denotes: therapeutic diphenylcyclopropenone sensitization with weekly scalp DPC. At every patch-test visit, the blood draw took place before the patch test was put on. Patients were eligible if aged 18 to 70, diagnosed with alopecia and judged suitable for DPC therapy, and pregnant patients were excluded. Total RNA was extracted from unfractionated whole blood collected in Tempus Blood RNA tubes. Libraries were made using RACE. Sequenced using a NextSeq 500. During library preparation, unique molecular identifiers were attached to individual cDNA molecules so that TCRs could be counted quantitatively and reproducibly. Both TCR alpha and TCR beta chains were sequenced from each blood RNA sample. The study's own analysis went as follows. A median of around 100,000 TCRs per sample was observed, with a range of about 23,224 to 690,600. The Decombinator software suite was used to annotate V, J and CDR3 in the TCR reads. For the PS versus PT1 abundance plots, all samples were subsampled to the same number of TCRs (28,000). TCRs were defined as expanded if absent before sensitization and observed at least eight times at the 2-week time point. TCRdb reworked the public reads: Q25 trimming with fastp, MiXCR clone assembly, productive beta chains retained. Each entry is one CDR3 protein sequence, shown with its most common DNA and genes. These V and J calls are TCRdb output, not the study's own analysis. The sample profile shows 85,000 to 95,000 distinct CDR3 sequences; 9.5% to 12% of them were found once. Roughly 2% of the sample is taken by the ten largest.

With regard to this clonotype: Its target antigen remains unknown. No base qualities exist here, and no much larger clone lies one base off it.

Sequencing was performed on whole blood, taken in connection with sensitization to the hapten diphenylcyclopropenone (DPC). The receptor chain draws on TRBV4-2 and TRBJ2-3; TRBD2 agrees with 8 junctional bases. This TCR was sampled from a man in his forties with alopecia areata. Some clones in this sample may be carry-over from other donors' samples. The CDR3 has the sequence CASSQERLTRLATDTQYF. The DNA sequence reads TGTGCCAGCAGCCAAGAACGGCTGACCCGACTAGCGACAGATACGCAGTATTTT.